These T cell receptor beta chains were read from a single sample in a study of T cell responses to AZD1222 COVID-19 vaccine. Using immunoSEQ multiplex PCR, the repertoire was profiled, and TCRdb retains in-frame clones only, with some absent. The data show about 180,000 clones, about 87% seen once. This specimen was peripheral blood, taken 28 days after the second dose of the MenACWY control vaccine. These TCRs come from an adult who received the MenACWY meningococcal vaccine as a control. Both conserved end residues are part of each CDR3. The D gene is left open where the match is weak. Size is stated for part of the rows, as once, few or many counts, or as a class when the clone is expanded.

clone_size: NA
j_call: TRBJ2-3
v_call: TRBV3-1/TRBV3-2
d_call: TRBD1
cdr3_nt: TGTGCCAGCAGCCAAGCGGGACAGGGGGCAGATACGCAGTATTTT
cdr3_aa: CASSQAGQGADTQYF

clone_size: few
j_call: TRBJ1-5
v_call: TRBV10-3
d_call: NA
cdr3_nt: TGTGCCATCAGTGAGTCGAAGTCCAGGGGCGATCAGCCCCAGCATTTT
cdr3_aa: CAISESKSRGDQPQHF

clone_size: NA
j_call: TRBJ2-2
v_call: TRBV2
d_call: TRBD1
cdr3_nt: TGTGCCAGCAGGGTGACAGGGGCCGGGGAGCTGTTTTTT
cdr3_aa: CASRVTGAGELFF

clone_size: NA
j_call: TRBJ1-5
v_call: TRBV18
d_call: NA
cdr3_nt: TGTGCCAGCTCGCCTCTCGGGCACTCTCGGACACAGCCCCAGCATTTT
cdr3_aa: CASSPLGHSRTQPQHF

clone_size: NA
j_call: TRBJ2-2
v_call: TRBV5-4
d_call: NA
cdr3_nt: TGTGCCAGCAGCTCAGACGGCGGGGAGCTGTTTTTT
cdr3_aa: CASSSDGGELFF

clone_size: NA
j_call: TRBJ1-5
v_call: TRBV28
d_call: NA
cdr3_nt: TGTGCCAGCAGTTCCGGTATAATCAAACCCCAGCATTTT
cdr3_aa: CASSSGIIKPQHF

clone_size: NA
j_call: TRBJ2-3
v_call: TRBV23-1
d_call: NA
cdr3_nt: TGCGCCGTCAGGACGAGCACAGATACGCAGTATTTT
cdr3_aa: CAVRTSTDTQYF

clone_size: NA
j_call: TRBJ1-2
v_call: TRBV7-5
d_call: NA
cdr3_nt: TGTGCCAGAAGCTTATGTAGAGGGGTGGATGGCTACACCTTC
cdr3_aa: CARSLCRGVDGYTF

clone_size: few
j_call: TRBJ2-1
v_call: TRBV7-9
d_call: NA
cdr3_nt: TGTGCCAGCAGCCTTAGGCTACCCGACAATGAGCAGTTCTTC
cdr3_aa: CASSLRLPDNEQFF

clone_size: NA
j_call: TRBJ2-5
v_call: TRBV7-8
d_call: NA
cdr3_nt: TGTGCCAGCAGCTTTACAGGGCGGGGAGAGACCCAGTACTTC
cdr3_aa: CASSFTGRGETQYF

clone_size: NA
j_call: TRBJ2-3
v_call: TRBV12-3/TRBV12-4
d_call: NA
cdr3_nt: TGTGCCAGCAGCCGGGACAACCCAGATACGCAGTATTTT
cdr3_aa: CASSRDNPDTQYF

clone_size: NA
j_call: TRBJ2-3
v_call: TRBV10-3
d_call: NA
cdr3_nt: TGTGCCATCAGAAGGGGGCGGGACACAGATACGCAGTATTTT
cdr3_aa: CAIRRGRDTDTQYF

clone_size: NA
j_call: TRBJ1-1
v_call: TRBV19
d_call: NA
cdr3_nt: TGTGCCAGTAGTATAGATCGGAGAGGGGGACTTGGTGAAGCTTTCTTT
cdr3_aa: CASSIDRRGGLGEAFF

clone_size: NA
j_call: TRBJ2-7
v_call: TRBV27
d_call: NA
cdr3_nt: TGTGCCAGCAGCGACTTAAACTCCGGTGGTTACGAGCAGTACTTC
cdr3_aa: CASSDLNSGGYEQYF

clone_size: once
j_call: TRBJ2-2
v_call: TRBV12-3/TRBV12-4
d_call: NA
cdr3_nt: TGTGCCAGCACCCATTTGACTTCTGGGGAGCTGTTTTTT
cdr3_aa: CASTHLTSGELFF

clone_size: NA
j_call: TRBJ1-5
v_call: TRBV10-3
d_call: NA
cdr3_nt: TGTGCCATCAGTGAGTCGGGCGGCAATCAGCCCCAGCATTTT
cdr3_aa: CAISESGGNQPQHF

clone_size: NA
j_call: TRBJ2-1
v_call: TRBV19
d_call: TRBD2
cdr3_nt: TGTGCCAGTATGCGGCGGGAGACAACCTACAATGAGCAGTTCTTC
cdr3_aa: CASMRRETTYNEQFF

clone_size: once
j_call: TRBJ2-1
v_call: TRBV7-9
d_call: TRBD2
cdr3_nt: TGTGCCAGCAGCCAACAACTAGCGGGAGTAGGTAATGAGCAGTTCTTC
cdr3_aa: CASSQQLAGVGNEQFF

clone_size: NA
j_call: TRBJ1-2
v_call: TRBV11-2
d_call: NA
cdr3_nt: TGTGCCAGCAGCTTAGATCAGGGAAGGAGCTTGAGTGGCTACACCTTC
cdr3_aa: CASSLDQGRSLSGYTF

clone_size: once
j_call: TRBJ1-5
v_call: TRBV18
d_call: NA
cdr3_nt: TGTGCCAGCTCCCGGGGAGGGGGAAATCAGCCCCAGCATTTT
cdr3_aa: CASSRGGGNQPQHF

clone_size: NA
j_call: TRBJ2-2
v_call: TRBV2
d_call: NA
cdr3_nt: TGTGCCAGCAAAGGGGCGCACGCGAACACCGGGGAGCTGTTTTTT
cdr3_aa: CASKGAHANTGELFF

clone_size: NA
j_call: TRBJ2-1
v_call: TRBV29-1
d_call: TRBD2
cdr3_nt: TGCAGCGTTGACACGAGACTAGCGGGAGACAATGAGCAGTTCTTC
cdr3_aa: CSVDTRLAGDNEQFF

clone_size: once
j_call: TRBJ1-2
v_call: TRBV19
d_call: NA
cdr3_nt: TGTGCCAGTAGTACCCCGGATTTAAGTTGGGATGGCTACACCTTC
cdr3_aa: CASSTPDLSWDGYTF

clone_size: NA
j_call: TRBJ2-7
v_call: TRBV29-1
d_call: TRBD2
cdr3_nt: TGCAGCGTTGTTCGGGACGGGGGGAACTACGAGCAGTACTTC
cdr3_aa: CSVVRDGGNYEQYF

clone_size: NA
j_call: TRBJ2-2
v_call: TRBV25-1
d_call: NA
cdr3_nt: TGTGCCAGCAGTGAAGTGGGCCCCGGGGAGCTGTTTTTT
cdr3_aa: CASSEVGPGELFF

clone_size: NA
j_call: TRBJ2-7
v_call: TRBV5-3
d_call: TRBD2
cdr3_nt: TGTGCCAGAAGCTTAGCGGGAGGTTTGACCGAGCAGTACTTC
cdr3_aa: CARSLAGGLTEQYF

clone_size: NA
j_call: TRBJ1-5
v_call: TRBV5-1
d_call: NA
cdr3_nt: TGCGCCAGCAGCTTGGCGGAGAATCAGCCCCAGCATTTT
cdr3_aa: CASSLAENQPQHF

clone_size: NA
j_call: TRBJ2-1
v_call: TRBV7-9
d_call: TRBD2
cdr3_nt: TGTGCCAGCAGCTCACTACCCCAGACTAGCAAAGAAGGCAATGAGCAGTTCTTC
cdr3_aa: CASSSLPQTSKEGNEQFF

clone_size: NA
j_call: TRBJ1-2
v_call: TRBV29-1
d_call: NA
cdr3_nt: TGCAGCGTTGTTCCCGGGACCAACTGGGGCTACACCTTC
cdr3_aa: CSVVPGTNWGYTF

clone_size: NA
j_call: TRBJ1-2
v_call: TRBV7-2
d_call: NA
cdr3_nt: TGTGCCAGCAGCTTAAATGGTGGGACGGACTATGGCTACACCTTC
cdr3_aa: CASSLNGGTDYGYTF

clone_size: once
j_call: TRBJ1-5
v_call: TRBV28
d_call: NA
cdr3_nt: TGTGCCAGCAGTTTAGAGCAGCCCCAGCATTTT
cdr3_aa: CASSLEQPQHF

clone_size: NA
j_call: TRBJ1-1
v_call: TRBV5-5
d_call: TRBD1
cdr3_nt: TGTGCCAGCAGCTTGTCTGGGACAGTAGTGAACACTGAAGCTTTCTTT
cdr3_aa: CASSLSGTVVNTEAFF

clone_size: NA
j_call: TRBJ2-7
v_call: TRBV2
d_call: NA
cdr3_nt: TGTGCCAGCAGCGGAAGGGAGCAGTACTTC
cdr3_aa: CASSGREQYF

clone_size: NA
j_call: TRBJ2-1
v_call: TRBV5-1
d_call: TRBD2
cdr3_nt: TGCGCCAGCAGCCAGCTACTAGCGGACCGCCTAGGGAATGAGCAGTTCTTC
cdr3_aa: CASSQLLADRLGNEQFF

clone_size: once
j_call: TRBJ2-3
v_call: TRBV9
d_call: NA
cdr3_nt: TGTGCCAGCAGCGTAAATATGGGTGGGGGAGTGGGGAACACAGATACGCAGTATTTT
cdr3_aa: CASSVNMGGGVGNTDTQYF

clone_size: NA
j_call: TRBJ2-7
v_call: TRBV7-8
d_call: NA
cdr3_nt: TGTGCCAGCAGCCGAGCGGCAGGGGGAGGGTTCTACGAGCAGTACTTC
cdr3_aa: CASSRAAGGGFYEQYF

clone_size: NA
j_call: TRBJ2-1
v_call: TRBV7-8
d_call: NA
cdr3_nt: TGTGCCAGCAGCTTATACGCCAACTTTCAGGGAGATGAGCAGTTCTTC
cdr3_aa: CASSLYANFQGDEQFF

clone_size: NA
j_call: TRBJ1-1
v_call: TRBV24-1
d_call: NA
cdr3_nt: TGTGCCACCAGTGATACCACGGACGGGATGCTTGGTACTGAAGCTTTCTTT
cdr3_aa: CATSDTTDGMLGTEAFF

clone_size: NA
j_call: TRBJ1-4
v_call: TRBV30
d_call: NA
cdr3_nt: TGTGCCTGCTTATCCGTTGGCAGGGTTGACGAAAAACTGTTTTTT
cdr3_aa: CACLSVGRVDEKLFF

clone_size: NA
j_call: TRBJ2-7
v_call: TRBV27
d_call: TRBD1
cdr3_nt: TGTGCCAGCACCTTCCGGGACAGGGTCTCCTACGAGCAGTACTTC
cdr3_aa: CASTFRDRVSYEQYF